These 18 T cell receptor beta chains were all obtained from the same sample, sequenced in a study of cytomegalovirus exposure and HLA in healthy donors. Sequenced by immunoSEQ multiplex PCR; TCRdb stores in-frame clones only, minus some. The repertoire holds tens of thousands of clones, with around 90% as singletons. The sample taken for sequencing was PBMCs. The receptors originated from a woman in her 30s in good health and CMV-seronegative.

The chain is built from TRBV4-3 and TRBJ1-2, with 11 bases that match TRBD1. V shed 3 bases, J shed 2 bases, and the junction held 2 bases outside the gene matches. From germline, CDR1 is LGHNA and CDR2 YSLEER. This CDR3 is 15 amino acids long. In DNA, the CDR3 is TGCGCCAGCAGCCATGGACAGGGGGCCAACTATGGCTACACCTTC. This sequence encodes CASSHGQGANYGYTF.

The V gene is TRBV28, the J gene TRBJ1-4; 9 bases agree with TRBD1. CDR3 size: 15 residues. Looked up from germline, CDR1 is MDHEN and CDR2 is SYDVKM. The ends lost 1 base at V and 8 bases at J; junction bases unmatched: 5. The CDR3, as DNA: TGTGCCAGCAGTTTATCTGGGACAGGGCGGGAAAAACTGTTTTTT. This encodes CASSLSGTGREKLFF.

This clone was observed once. The J gene is TRBJ2-3, the V gene TRBV5-4; 7 bases agree with TRBD2. Trimming removed 2 bases from V and 5 bases from J; junction bases left unmatched: 8. The CDR3 runs 15 residues. Germline V gene lookup returns CDR1 SGHNT and CDR2 YYREEE (reference sequence). The CDR3 here is CASSFWAGRGDTQYF. CDR3 DNA sequence: TGTGCCAGCAGCTTCTGGGCGGGGAGGGGAGATACGCAGTATTTT.

The V call is TRBV27, the J call TRBJ2-2, with D perhaps matching TRBD1 (6 bases). V was trimmed by 7 bases and J by 2 bases, leaving 8 bases between them. The CDR3 sequence is 13 residues long. Germline CDR1 reads MNHEY; CDR2 reads SMNVEV (reference sequence). The CDR3 protein is CASTRGNTGELFF. Here the CDR3 DNA reads TGTGCCAGCACCAGGGGTAACACCGGGGAGCTGTTTTTT.

The rearrangement links TRBV7-6 to TRBJ2-7; D perhaps matches TRBD1 (6 bases). With 5 bases removed from V and 7 bases from J, the gap between germline ends came to 18 bases. Germline lookup yields CDR1 SGHVS and CDR2 FNYEAQ. CDR3 size: 14 residues. For the CDR3, the DNA is TGTGCCAGCAGCCCGGGACATTCCCATAGGGAGCAGTACTTC. Protein sequence: CASSPGHSHREQYF.

This clone has only a few counts. The chain uses TRBV29-1 and TRBJ2-1, with 7 bases that match TRBD2. The CDR3 is 14 amino acids. Germline values: CDR1 SQVTM, CDR2 ANQGSEA. V trimming: 5 bases; J trimming: 3 bases; junction bases outside the gene matches: 7. The CDR3 sequence is CSVTAGADYNEQFF. CDR3 in DNA: TGCAGCGTTACGGCGGGAGCGGACTACAATGAGCAGTTCTTC.

The rearrangement links TRBV18 to TRBJ2-3; TRBD2 aligns across 10 bases. V was pared by 3 bases and J by 1 base, with 1 base of the junction left unmatched. CDR1 is KGHSH and CDR2 is LQKENI in the germline V gene. The CDR3 spans 15 residues. This CDR3 reads CASSPGTSGTDTQYF. CDR3 sequence (DNA): TGTGCCAGCTCACCGGGGACTAGCGGCACAGATACGCAGTATTTT.

The V and J genes are TRBV19 and TRBJ2-2; 8 bases map to TRBD2. Germline CDR1 and CDR2: LNHDA and SQIVND (reference sequence). Trimming removed 8 bases from V and 5 bases from J; junction bases left unmatched: 13. The CDR3 runs to 16 residues. CDR3 bases: TGTGCCAGTGGCAACCTAGCGGGCTACCGAACCGGGGAGCTGTTTTTT. It specifies CASGNLAGYRTGELFF.

This chain joins TRBV29-1 and TRBJ2-7, with a possible D match to TRBD2 (5 bases). The V end was cut by 0 bases, the J end by 3 bases, with 9 bases between. The V gene's germline CDR1 is SQVTM and CDR2 ANQGSEA. The CDR3 extends over 13 amino acids. CDR3 nucleotides: TGCAGCGTTGAAGATGGGGAGTTCTACGAGCAGTACTTC. Translation gives CSVEDGEFYEQYF.

The V gene is TRBV30, the J gene TRBJ1-2, with a possible D match to TRBD1 (6 bases). The germline CDR1 and CDR2 sequences are GTSNPN and SVGIG (reference sequence). The germline V and J ends were trimmed by 5 bases and 2 bases, with 9 bases remaining between them. The CDR3 is made up of 12 amino acids. CDR3 region: CAWEGGNYGYTF. The CDR3 DNA reads TGTGCCTGGGAGGGGGGGAACTATGGCTACACCTTC.

This CDR3 is CASSLGRTAKGEKLFF. The CDR3 bases are TGTGCCAGCAGCTTAGGCCGGACCGCCAAGGGGGAAAAACTGTTTTTT. This chain connects TRBV13 to TRBJ1-4, with a weak D call TRBD1 (5 bases). Trimming took 0 bases from V and 8 from J, leaving 16 bases between them. CDR1 and CDR2 (germline): PRHDT, FYEKMQ (reference sequence). The CDR3 extends over 16 amino acids.

V is TRBV11-2 and J is TRBJ2-5; TRBD2 is a possible D gene (5 bases). CDR1 is SGHAT and CDR2 is FQNNGV in the germline V gene. V lost 5 bases and J lost 4, with 14 bases in between. The CDR3 runs 14 residues. This CDR3 reads CASSPSLGLETQYF. DNA of the CDR3: TGTGCCAGCAGCCCTTCACTAGGGTTAGAGACCCAGTACTTC.

The chain joins TRBV5-1 to TRBJ2-3; no firm D call. The CDR3 covers 14 residues. V was cut by 4 bases and J by 2 bases, with 11 bases left in between. Germline V gene lookup returns CDR1 SGHRS and CDR2 YFSETQ. The CDR3 is CASSPPDITDTQYF. CDR3 bases: TGCGCCAGCAGCCCGCCCGACATCACAGATACGCAGTATTTT.

The chain recombines TRBV19 with TRBJ2-7; D remains ambiguous. The CDR3 runs to 13 residues. V lost 5 bases and J lost 1, with 9 bases in between. From germline, CDR1 is LNHDA and CDR2 SQIVND (reference sequence). The CDR3 DNA reads TGTGCCAGTAGTCTCGGTGAATCCTACGAGCAGTACTTC. Its translation is CASSLGESYEQYF.

The rearrangement links TRBV30 to TRBJ2-7; perhaps TRBD2 as D (6 bases). The germline V gene has CDR1 GTSNPN and CDR2 SVGIG (reference sequence). V was shortened by 1 base and J by 9 bases, with 13 bases between the two germline ends. The CDR3 totals 12 residues. The CDR3 nucleotides read TGTGCCTGGAGTGGAGGGGAGGAAGGGCAGTACTTC. Amino acid sequence: CAWSGGEEGQYF. The complete variable domain, with remaining parts taken from reference TRBV30 and TRBJ2-7, reads SQTIHQWPATLVQPVGSPLSLECTVEGTSNPNLYWYRQAAGRGLQLLFYSVGIGQISSEVPQNLSASRPQDRQFILSSKKLLLSDSGFYLCAWSGGEEGQYFGPGTRLTVT.

This chain connects TRBV18 to TRBJ1-2; the D is unclear. The germline V gene has CDR1 KGHSH and CDR2 LQKENI. Deletions cut 0 bases from V and 1 base from J, with 9 bases between. This CDR3 spans 15 amino acids. CDR3 DNA sequence: TGTGCCAGCTCACCACCGGGTGGAGATAACTATGGCTACACCTTC. Its protein is CASSPPGGDNYGYTF. The whole variable domain, filled in from reference TRBV18 and TRBJ1-2, reads NAGVMQNPRHLVRRRGQEARLRCSPMKGHSHVYWYRQLPEEGLKFMVYLQKENIIDESGMPKERFSAEFPKEGPSILRIQQVVRGDSAAYFCASSPPGGDNYGYTFGSGTRLTVV.

V and J are TRBV27 and TRBJ2-7; D is possibly TRBD2 (6 bases). V was pared by 4 bases and J by 3 bases, with 13 bases between. The germline gives CDR1 MNHEY, CDR2 SMNVEV (reference sequence). The CDR3 spans 14 residues. The CDR3 sequence: CASSSTSGDYEQYF. The CDR3, as DNA: TGTGCCAGCAGTTCCACCTCGGGAGACTACGAGCAGTACTTC.

The rearrangement links TRBV30 to TRBJ2-7; D is unclear. The CDR3 covers 14 residues. The germline V gene encodes CDR1 GTSNPN and CDR2 SVGIG (reference sequence). V was clipped by 0 bases and J by 5 bases, with 14 bases between them. The CDR3 protein is CAWSVQSFADEQYF. The CDR3 coding sequence is TGTGCCTGGAGTGTTCAAAGTTTTGCGGACGAGCAGTACTTC.